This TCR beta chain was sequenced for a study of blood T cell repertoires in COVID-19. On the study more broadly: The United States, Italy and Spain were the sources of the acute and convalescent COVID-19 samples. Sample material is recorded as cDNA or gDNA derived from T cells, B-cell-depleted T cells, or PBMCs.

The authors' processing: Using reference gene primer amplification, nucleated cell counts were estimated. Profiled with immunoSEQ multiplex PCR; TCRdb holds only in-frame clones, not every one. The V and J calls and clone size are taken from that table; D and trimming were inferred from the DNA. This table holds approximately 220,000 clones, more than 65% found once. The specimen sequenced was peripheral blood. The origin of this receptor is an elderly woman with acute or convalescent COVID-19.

The chain's CDR3 is CASSLDGLTLHF. In DNA form, the CDR3 reads TGTGCCAGCAGCTTGGACGGTCTTACCCTCCACTTT. This chain uses TRBV5-6 with TRBJ1-6, with no clear D. V lost 0 bases, J lost 14 bases, and 9 bases lay in between. Germline V gene sequence: CDR1 SGHDT, CDR2 YYEEEE. The CDR3 consists of 12 residues.